Below are 18 T cell receptor beta chains sequenced from a single sample in a study of blood T cell repertoires in COVID-19. TCRdb's copy holds only in-frame clones and misses some; the assay was immunoSEQ multiplex PCR. The repertoire holds 45,000 to 55,000 clones, with approximately 89% as singletons. The source material was peripheral blood. The receptor source for this set is a woman aged 80 or older with acute or convalescent COVID-19.

The CDR3 DNA reads as TGTGCCAGCAGCCTTAGACGGCCTCAGGATTCTGAAGCTTTCTTT. It is translated as CASSLRRPQDSEAFF. V is TRBV11-2 and J is TRBJ1-1; no clear D. Deletions cut 5 bases from V and 6 bases from J, with 19 bases between. The germline V gene has CDR1 SGHAT and CDR2 FQNNGV. This CDR3 has 15 amino acids.

The V and J genes are TRBV19 and TRBJ1-5; TRBD1 matches 10 bases. CDR1 and CDR2 (germline): LNHDA, SQIVND (reference sequence). This CDR3 is 16 amino acids long. The V gene end was trimmed by 5 bases and the J gene end by 7 bases; junction bases not matched to a gene: 11. The CDR3 loop is CASSARDRGIGQPQHF. CDR3 bases: TGTGCCAGTAGTGCCCGGGACAGGGGAATTGGCCAGCCCCAGCATTTT.

The chain combines TRBV12-3 or TRBV12-4 with TRBJ1-4; the D is unclear. Between the trimmed V and J ends, which lost 6 bases and 8 bases, there was a span of 10 bases. The CDR3 extends over 12 amino acids. The DNA of the CDR3 is TGTGCCAGCAGCAAGATCGGGGAAAAACTGTTTTTT. This sequence encodes CASSKIGEKLFF.

On this clone: The junction shows a germline mismatch at one end, possibly a read error. This chain links TRBV7-9 with TRBJ2-4; a weak D match, TRBD2 (7 bases). The CDR3 sequence is 13 residues long. CDR1 SEHNR and CDR2 FQNEAQ come from the germline V gene (reference sequence). The CDR3 sequence is CAWGGLAENIQYF. CDR3 coding DNA: TGTGCATGGGGGGGGCTAGCCGAAAACATTCAGTACTTC.

V and J are TRBV5-1 and TRBJ2-4; tentative D call: TRBD2 (5 bases). Trimming removed 6 bases at V and 8 bases at J, with 18 bases between. The CDR3 is made up of 14 amino acids. Germline V gives CDR1 SGHRS, CDR2 YFSETQ. The CDR3 sequence is CASNPKGLGDIQYF. CDR3 nucleotides: TGCGCCAGCAACCCCAAGGGCCTGGGAGACATTCAGTACTTC.

The chain recombines TRBV9 with TRBJ1-2; 10 nucleotides align to TRBD1. Germline lookup yields CDR1 SGDLS and CDR2 YYNGEE. The V and J ends lost 4 bases and 3 bases, in that order; junction bases with no gene match: 6. The CDR3 has 15 residues. CDR3 loop: CASSPRDRGDYGYTF. The CDR3 bases are TGTGCCAGCAGCCCCCGGGACAGGGGAGACTATGGCTACACCTTC.

The V and J genes are TRBV12-3 or TRBV12-4 and TRBJ2-7; 8 bases match TRBD1. V was pared by 7 bases and J by 4 bases, with 6 bases of the junction left unmatched. This CDR3 is built from 13 residues. Here the CDR3 reads CASTRQGRYEQYV. As DNA, the CDR3 is TGTGCCAGCACCAGACAGGGGAGGTACGAGCAGTACGTC.

V is TRBV19 and J is TRBJ1-1; D gene ambiguous. V was cut by 6 bases and J by 3 bases, with 11 bases left in between. This CDR3 region has 13 residues. Looked up from germline, CDR1 is LNHDA and CDR2 is SQIVND (reference sequence). As DNA, the CDR3 is TGTGCCAGTAGCCCCCGGGGAGACACTGAAGCTTTCTTT. Translation gives CASSPRGDTEAFF.

This rearrangement joins TRBV6-1 to TRBJ1-3, with TRBD1 identical over 8 bases. The J segment lost 5 bases and the V segment lost 3 bases, leaving 6 bases of the junction unmatched. Germline values: CDR1 MNHNS, CDR2 SASEGT. CDR3 length: 15 residues. The CDR3 coding sequence is TGTGCCAGCAGTGACGAGACAGGGGCTAGAAACACCATATATTTT. Translated: CASSDETGARNTIYF.

The V call is TRBV28, the J call TRBJ1-6; TRBD1 is a possible D gene (5 bases). V gave up 8 bases and J gave up 9 bases, with 17 bases separating them. The germline CDR1 and CDR2 sequences are MDHEN and SYDVKM. This CDR3 comprises 14 residues. DNA for the CDR3: TGTGCCAGCCGTCCAGGGTCGGACGTTTCACCCCTCCACTTT. It is translated as CASRPGSDVSPLHF. Together with reference TRBV28 and TRBJ1-6, the CDR3 gives the full variable domain: DVKVTQSSRYLVKRTGEKVFLECVQDMDHENMFWYRQDPGLGLRLIYFSYDVKMKEKGDIPEGYSVSREKKERFSLILESASTNQTSMYLCASRPGSDVSPLHFGNGTRLTVT.

V and J are TRBV24-1 and TRBJ2-7; a possible D gene is TRBD2 (6 bases). The ends were cut back, 4 bases at V and 6 bases at J, with 15 bases in the middle. Germline CDR1 reads KGHDR; CDR2 reads SFDVKD. This CDR3 has 14 residues. CDR3 DNA sequence: TGTGCCACCAGTGAAACGGGACTGACAATCGAGCAGTACTTC. Translation: CATSETGLTIEQYF.

J is TRBJ1-2 and V is TRBV28, with 7 bases that match TRBD1. CDR1 MDHEN and CDR2 SYDVKM come from the germline V gene. Trimming removed 6 bases from V and 7 bases from J; junction bases left unmatched: 11. The CDR3 sequence is 14 residues long. The CDR3 bases are TGTGCCAGCAGGGTTTCGACAGGGCCTCTTGGCTACACCTTC. Protein sequence: CASRVSTGPLGYTF.

This clone was seen a single time. This CDR3 is CASSQDLGSPLHF. The CDR3, as DNA: TGTGCCAGCAGCCAAGATCTGGGCTCACCCCTCCACTTT. V is TRBV3-1 (or the pseudogene TRBV3-2) and J is TRBJ1-6; unclear D gene. V gave up 0 bases and J gave up 10 bases, with 7 bases separating them. CDR3 length equals 13 residues. Germline V gene data show CDR1 as LGHDT and CDR2 as YNNKEL (reference sequence).

The V call is TRBV6-1, the J call TRBJ2-3; D is ambiguous. The V end lost 1 base, the J end lost 8 bases, and 7 bases lay between the germline ends. From germline, CDR1 is MNHNS and CDR2 SASEGT. The CDR3 spans 12 residues. The CDR3 nucleotides are TGTGCCAGCAGTGAAGTGGAGTCTACGCAGTATTTT. Translated: CASSEVESTQYF.

The chain employs TRBV30 and TRBJ1-1, with D perhaps matching TRBD1 (5 bases). Germline V gene lookup returns CDR1 GTSNPN and CDR2 SVGIG (reference sequence). The CDR3 is made up of 15 amino acids. Trimming removed 5 bases from V and 0 bases from J, with 16 bases in between. CDR3 DNA sequence: TGTGCCTGGCGGTTGGGGGGAACGATGAACACTGAAGCTTTCTTT. Encoded protein: CAWRLGGTMNTEAFF.

V is TRBV18 and J is TRBJ1-1; 9 bases are a match to TRBD1. The length of the CDR3 is 13 residues. Germline trimming cut 3 bases from V and 7 bases from J; bases unmatched to any gene: 3. Germline-derived CDR1 and CDR2 are KGHSH and LQKENI. CDR3 DNA: TGTGCCAGCTCACCTAGGACAGGGGATGAAGCTTTCTTT. Translated: CASSPRTGDEAFF.

The genes are TRBV9 and TRBJ2-3; D remains unclear. This CDR3 is built from 13 residues. V lost 4 bases, J lost 6 bases, and 12 bases lay in between. Germline V gene lookup returns CDR1 SGDLS and CDR2 YYNGEE. CDR3 sequence (DNA): TGTGCCAGCAGCCCCCGCGGTGCGGATACGCAGTATTTT. Protein product: CASSPRGADTQYF.

The V call is TRBV10-2, the J call TRBJ1-6, with 7 bases aligning to TRBD1. V gave up 6 bases and J gave up 6 bases; unmatched junction bases: 5. The CDR3 is made up of 14 amino acids. Germline assignment: CDR1 WSHSY and CDR2 SAAADI. The CDR3 nucleotides are TGCGCCAGCAGAAACAGGGGAGTTAATTCACCCCTCCACTTT. Protein sequence: CASRNRGVNSPLHF.